A single sample is the source of the 9 T cell receptor beta chains below, sequenced in a study of cytomegalovirus exposure and HLA in healthy donors. PCR used 60 Vbeta primers and 13 Jbeta primers. Sequencing used immunoSEQ multiplex PCR; TCRdb keeps in-frame clones, though not all of them. This table has around 190,000 clones, 70% to 80% appearing once. Specimen: PBMCs. These TCRs come from a woman aged 25 to 39 in good health and CMV-seronegative.

The gene calls are TRBV19 and TRBJ2-7, with TRBD2 matching over 12 bases. The CDR3 covers 15 residues. Per the germline V gene, CDR1 is LNHDA and CDR2 is SQIVND (reference sequence). V was clipped by 5 bases and J by 3 bases; unmatched bases: 5. The CDR3 sequence is CASSVQLAGGYEQYF. The CDR3 DNA reads as TGTGCCAGTAGTGTACAACTAGCGGGGGGCTACGAGCAGTACTTC.

CDR3 DNA: TGTGCCAGCAGCCGGGACAGGGTGTACGGAAACACCATATATTTT. Protein: CASSRDRVYGNTIYF. The gene calls are TRBV7-2 and TRBJ1-3; 9 bases fit TRBD1. Germline V gene sequence: CDR1 SGHTA, CDR2 FQGNSA. There are 15 residues in the CDR3. V shed 5 bases, J shed 4 bases, and the junction held 6 bases outside the gene matches.

The V gene is TRBV7-3, the J gene TRBJ1-1, with TRBD1 matching 7 bases. The germline gives CDR1 SGHTA, CDR2 FQGTGA. Trimming cost V 1 base and J 0 bases; bases outside gene matches: 8. The CDR3 loop spans 17 amino acids. In DNA, the CDR3 is TGTGCCAGCAGCTTAATCCACAGGGGCGACATGAACACTGAAGCTTTCTTT. Protein: CASSLIHRGDMNTEAFF.

The rearrangement uses TRBV29-1 and TRBJ2-1, with TRBD2 matching over 10 bases. With V trimmed by 2 bases and J by 12 bases, 10 bases remained unmatched. The CDR3 runs to 14 residues. Germline-derived CDR1 and CDR2 are SQVTM and ANQGSEA. The CDR3 spells CSVELVSGRRVQFF. CDR3 sequence (DNA): TGCAGCGTTGAATTGGTTAGCGGGAGGCGGGTGCAGTTCTTC.

V is TRBV6-5 and J is TRBJ1-6; no definite D call. Germline loops: CDR1 MNHEY, CDR2 SVGAGI. The CDR3 consists of 13 residues. Trimming cost V 5 bases and J 14 bases, with 16 bases left between them. As DNA, the CDR3 is TGTGCCAGCAGTCCTCGCCCGGTGGAGGCCCTCCACTTT. It encodes CASSPRPVEALHF.

The chain couples TRBV5-1 to TRBJ2-3; TRBD2 matches 7 bases. V was clipped by 4 bases and J by 2 bases; unmatched bases: 7. Germline values: CDR1 SGHRS, CDR2 YFSETQ. This CDR3 comprises 15 residues. CDR3 region: CASSLERGSTDTQYF. Written as DNA, the CDR3 is TGCGCCAGCAGCCTAGAGCGGGGATCCACAGATACGCAGTATTTT.

The V call is TRBV30, the J call TRBJ1-4; D not certain. Trimming stripped 4 bases from V and 8 bases from J, with 14 bases between. CDR1 is GTSNPN, CDR2 SVGIG, per germline (reference sequence). The CDR3 spans 13 residues. The CDR3 sequence is CAWTALIGEKLFF. The CDR3 coding sequence is TGTGCCTGGACCGCCTTAATCGGGGAAAAACTGTTTTTT.

The V and J genes are TRBV19 and TRBJ2-5; TRBD1 agrees at 8 bases. After removal of 10 bases from V and 0 bases from J, the junction contained 13 bases not matched to a gene. CDR1 LNHDA and CDR2 SQIVND come from the germline V gene (reference sequence). The CDR3 totals 16 residues. The CDR3 protein is CATSDRVVSYQETQYF. The CDR3 DNA reads TGTGCCACATCGGACAGGGTGGTATCGTACCAAGAGACCCAGTACTTC.

The CDR3 sequence is CASSGLAGPNQETQYF. In nucleotides, the CDR3 is TGTGCCAGCTCAGGACTAGCGGGGCCGAATCAAGAGACCCAGTACTTC. This chain connects TRBV18 to TRBJ2-5; TRBD2 aligns across 12 bases. The CDR3 is 16 residues long. Trimming cost V 5 bases and J 2 bases; bases outside gene matches: 6. Per the germline V gene, CDR1 is KGHSH and CDR2 is LQKENI.